This is a list of T cell receptor beta chains from one sample in a study of human T cells and chemical hapten exposure. TCRdb re-called the RACE reads with MiXCR, one entry per CDR3 protein. The profile shows tens of thousands of distinct CDR3 sequences, 7.5% to 9.5% of them singletons. Sequenced here: whole blood, sampled in connection with sensitization to the hapten diphenylcyclopropenone (DPC). The origin of the receptors is a woman in her forties or fifties with alopecia areata. Some clones in this sample may be carry-over from other donors' samples. Both conserved end residues are part of each CDR3. A D gene is named only where the DNA matches it firmly. Clone size is given for some rows only: seen once, a few or many times, or a class if the clone is expanded.

many,TRBJ1-5,NA,TRBV12-3/TRBV12-4,TGTGCCAGCAGACAGGGTATTGACCCCCAGCATTTC,CASRQGIDPQHF
many,TRBJ1-1,NA,TRBV20-1,TGCAGTGCTAGAGATGAGAGTCTGAACACTGAAGCTTTCTTT,CSARDESLNTEAFF
many,TRBJ2-7,NA,TRBV19,TGTGCCAGTGGGCGGGGAGATTACGAGCAGTACTTC,CASGRGDYEQYF
many,TRBJ2-7,NA,TRBV5-1,TGCGCCAGCAGCTTGAGGTCAGCGACGACTCTGAAACCCTACGAGCAGTACTTC,CASSLRSATTLKPYEQYF
NA,TRBJ2-1,NA,TRBV10-3,TGTGCCATCAGTGAGCCCCCCCTCGAATTGGACGGGAGCTCCTACAATGAGCAGTTCTTC,CAISEPPLELDGSSYNEQFF
few,TRBJ2-7,TRBD1,TRBV7-9,TGTGCTTGGGAGGGACAGGGAGGCGAGCAGTACTTC,CAWEGQGGEQYF
many,TRBJ2-1,TRBD2,TRBV6-1,TGTGCCAGCAGCCTAGCGGGAGGCACCTACAATGAGCAGTTCTTC,CASSLAGGTYNEQFF
many,TRBJ2-6,NA,TRBV10-3,TGTGCCACCTTAGCAATGCGGGCCAACGTCCTGACTTTC,CATLAMRANVLTF
NA,TRBJ2-1,TRBD2,TRBV7-2,TGTGCCAGCAGCGGAGGAACGAGGGAGGGTAGCTCCTACAATGAGCAGTTCTTC,CASSGGTREGSSYNEQFF
NA,TRBJ1-6,NA,TRBV12-3/TRBV12-4,TGTGCCAGCAGTTTAGAAACGGCGCATTCACCCCTCCACTTT,CASSLETAHSPLHF
few,TRBJ2-3,TRBD1,TRBV5-1,TGCGCCAGCAGCTTGGCCACAGGGGGCTTTATCCGATCCACAGATACGCAGTATTTT,CASSLATGGFIRSTDTQYF
NA,TRBJ2-7,NA,TRBV7-2,TGTGCCAGCAGCCCAGACAGCCTCCGCTACGAGCAGTACTTC,CASSPDSLRYEQYF
few,TRBJ2-5,TRBD2,TRBV9,TGTGCCAGCAGCGAAGGGGTGCGGGGGGGCCGTGAGACCCAGTACTTC,CASSEGVRGGRETQYF
NA,TRBJ2-1,NA,TRBV7-7,TGTGCCAGCAGCTTTTCCGTGGGGCCCGACGGTGAGCAGTTCTTC,CASSFSVGPDGEQFF
NA,TRBJ2-3,TRBD1,TRBV6-5,TGTGCCAGCAGTTACTCGGGACAGGGAATAGATACGCAGTATTTT,CASSYSGQGIDTQYF
many,TRBJ1-5,NA,TRBV6-1,TGTGCCAGCGGCCCAGGACAGCCCCAGCATTTT,CASGPGQPQHF
NA,TRBJ2-7,NA,TRBV7-9,TGTGCCAGCAGCTTAGCGGGCAACTCCTACGAGCAGTACTTC,CASSLAGNSYEQYF
many,TRBJ2-7,TRBD1,TRBV11-2,TGTGCCAGCAGCCCGATCCAGGGGGCGGGAGAGCAGTACTTC,CASSPIQGAGEQYF
many,TRBJ1-1,NA,TRBV5-1,TGCGCCAGCAAAGACCGGGATTCGAACACTGAAGCTTTCTTT,CASKDRDSNTEAFF
many,TRBJ1-1,NA,TRBV2,TGTGCCAGCAGTGGGCTGGGAGCTAACACTGAAGCTTTCTTT,CASSGLGANTEAFF
NA,TRBJ2-7,TRBD2,TRBV5-6,TGTGCCAGCAGCTCCCTGAGGACTAGCGGAATATACGAGCAGTACTTC,CASSSLRTSGIYEQYF
few,TRBJ2-7,TRBD1,TRBV7-2,TGTGCCAGCAGCTTGACAGGGGGCATGTACGAGCAGTACTTC,CASSLTGGMYEQYF
NA,TRBJ2-3,NA,TRBV7-9,TGTGCCAGCAGCTTAATTATCGGAGCCACAGATACGCAGTATTTT,CASSLIIGATDTQYF
NA,TRBJ1-1,NA,TRBV12-3/TRBV12-4,TGTGCCAGCAGTATACGACAGACCCTGAACACTGAAGCTTTCTTT,CASSIRQTLNTEAFF
NA,TRBJ2-1,TRBD2,TRBV20-1,TGCAGTGCTAGGCGCCTAGCGGCCTCCAAGGAGCAGTTCTTC,CSARRLAASKEQFF
many,TRBJ1-1,TRBD1,TRBV6-5,TGTGCCAGCAGACCGGACAGGTCGCAACCCGCGTCCGATACTTTCTTT,CASRPDRSQPASDTFF
NA,TRBJ2-3,TRBD2,TRBV6-4,TGTGCCAGCACCCCCTCCGAGCGGGGGGGCGCAGATACGCAGTATTTT,CASTPSERGGADTQYF
many,TRBJ1-4,TRBD1,TRBV29-1,TGCAGCGGCGGGACAGGTTTTAATGAAAAACTGTTTTTT,CSGGTGFNEKLFF
NA,TRBJ2-3,NA,TRBV9,TGTGCCAGCAGCCCTAGTCCGGGGCCCACAGATACGCAGTATTTT,CASSPSPGPTDTQYF
many,TRBJ2-3,NA,TRBV29-1,TGCAGCGTTGTTCTGGGAACAGCCTCCACAGATACGCAGTATTTT,CSVVLGTASTDTQYF
many,TRBJ1-4,TRBD1,TRBV5-1,TGCGCCAGCAGCTTGAGCTTTTCGGGACAGGGGGGAAGACTGTTTTTT,CASSLSFSGQGGRLFF
NA,TRBJ1-2,TRBD1,TRBV6-6,TGTGCCAGCATGGGGACAGGCGTTTACTATGGCTACACCTTC,CASMGTGVYYGYTF
few,TRBJ2-1,TRBD2,TRBV20-1,TGCAGTGCTAGAGATATAGCGGGAGGGCCCTACAATGAGCAGTTCTTC,CSARDIAGGPYNEQFF
NA,TRBJ1-1,NA,TRBV20-1,TGCAGTGCTCCTCAAATCTCAAACACTGAAGCTTTCTTT,CSAPQISNTEAFF
many,TRBJ1-6,TRBD1,TRBV20-1,TGCAGTGCTCCAACAGGGGAATCACCCCTCCACTTT,CSAPTGESPLHF
many,TRBJ2-1,NA,TRBV15,TGTGCCACCAGCAGTTCGAAACTCTACAATGAGCAGTTCTTC,CATSSSKLYNEQFF
NA,TRBJ2-2,TRBD2,TRBV9,TGTGCCAGCAGCGCCCCCGGACTAGCGGGAGGTGGGACCGGGGAGCTGTTTTTT,CASSAPGLAGGGTGELFF
many,TRBJ2-3,TRBD2,TRBV20-1,TGCAGTGCTAGAGAGGGGGAGGGAGTGAGCACAGATACGCAGTATTTT,CSAREGEGVSTDTQYF
few,TRBJ2-3,NA,TRBV7-2,TGTGCCAGCAGCTTAAGGACATACGCGCAGTATTTT,CASSLRTYAQYF
many,TRBJ2-1,NA,TRBV29-1,TGCAGCGTTTCCGACTGGGCGGGTGAGCAGTTCTTC,CSVSDWAGEQFF
few,TRBJ1-2,NA,TRBV28,TGTGCCAGCAGACCTCTAACGATATCTGGGGGCGCGGAGTATGGCTACACCTTC,CASRPLTISGGAEYGYTF
many,TRBJ1-5,NA,TRBV10-3,TGTGCCATCAGTGACAGAAAAGCTCAGCCCCAGCATTTT,CAISDRKAQPQHF
NA,TRBJ1-1,NA,TRBV14,TGTGCCAGCAGCCCAACTCAGACGGGAGAAGCTTTCTTT,CASSPTQTGEAFF
few,TRBJ2-1,NA,TRBV10-3,TGTGCCATCAGCCCCGGACGAACCGACAATGAGCAGTTCTTC,CAISPGRTDNEQFF
many,TRBJ2-6,TRBD1,TRBV10-3,TGTGCCATCAGTGAGCGTGGGACAGGGGGCGCAACTGGGGCCAACGTCCTGACTTTC,CAISERGTGGATGANVLTF
many,TRBJ2-5,TRBD2,TRBV29-1,TGCAGCGTTGCGTTGGCTCTAGCGGCTCTCCAAGAGACCCAGTACTTC,CSVALALAALQETQYF
few,TRBJ2-7,NA,TRBV29-1,TGCAGCGTTGAAGTTGGGCACTTCTACGAGCAGTACTTC,CSVEVGHFYEQYF
few,TRBJ1-5,NA,TRBV6-1,TGTGCCAGCAGTGCCTACACAGCTAGCAATCAGCCCCAGCATTTT,CASSAYTASNQPQHF
many,TRBJ2-1,TRBD1,TRBV19,TGTGCCAGTAGGCGGACAGGGGAGACCTACAATGAGCAGTTCTTC,CASRRTGETYNEQFF
many,TRBJ2-1,NA,TRBV12-3/TRBV12-4,TGTGCCAGCAGCAACACGGTGAACAATGAGCAGTTCTTC,CASSNTVNNEQFF
few,TRBJ2-3,TRBD1,TRBV4-1,TGCGCCAGCAGCCAATCGTCCGGACAGGGGCCAGATACGCAGTATTTT,CASSQSSGQGPDTQYF
many,TRBJ1-1,NA,TRBV29-1,TGCAGCGTTGGTGGCGTATTGAACACTGAAGCTTTCTTT,CSVGGVLNTEAFF
NA,TRBJ2-7,TRBD1,TRBV6-1,TGTGCCAGCAACAGGGGGTGGTACGAGCAGTACTTC,CASNRGWYEQYF
NA,TRBJ2-3,NA,TRBV29-1,TGCAGCGTTGAGGGAGGGACAGCCCAAGATACGCAGTATTTT,CSVEGGTAQDTQYF
many,TRBJ2-3,NA,TRBV2,TGTGCCAGCAGTGAAGGGACCCCTAGCACAGATACGCAGTATTTT,CASSEGTPSTDTQYF